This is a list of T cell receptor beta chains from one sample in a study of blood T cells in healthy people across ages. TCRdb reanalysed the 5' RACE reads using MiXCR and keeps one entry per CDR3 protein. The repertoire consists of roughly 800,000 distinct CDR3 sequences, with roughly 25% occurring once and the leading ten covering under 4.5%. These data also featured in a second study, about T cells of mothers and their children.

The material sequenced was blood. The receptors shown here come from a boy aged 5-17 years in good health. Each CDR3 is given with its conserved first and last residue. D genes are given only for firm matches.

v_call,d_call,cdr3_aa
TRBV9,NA,CASSPAWDGYTF
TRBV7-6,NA,CASSSRQDQPQHF
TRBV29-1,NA,CSAWTSQETQYF
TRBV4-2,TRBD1,CASSLGQGPTDTQYF
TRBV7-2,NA,CASSPTRGPGETQYF
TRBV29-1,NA,CSVDGVIWGKNIQYF
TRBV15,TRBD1,CATSRQPGGVEKLFF
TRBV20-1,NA,CSARQPSSTDTQYF
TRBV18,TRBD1,CASSPSGQGGTGELFF
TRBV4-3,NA,CASSQSRPPYNSPLHF
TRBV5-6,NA,CASSTLGGGRGEKLFF
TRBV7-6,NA,CASSPGDSPLHF
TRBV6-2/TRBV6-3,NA,CASSYSQSEKNIQYF
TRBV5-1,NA,CASSLFGGNSPLHF
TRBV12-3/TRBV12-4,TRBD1,CASMTGGRKPQHF
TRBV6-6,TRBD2,CASSYLGTSVYNEQFF
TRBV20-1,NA,CSARRTAPTDTQYF
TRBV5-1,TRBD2,CASSSSGAYEQYF
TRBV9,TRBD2,CASSPRGLAGAYNEQFF
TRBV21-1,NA,CASSKGGGSYNEQFF
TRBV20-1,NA,CSARGSGWTEAFF
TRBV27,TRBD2,CASSFGTSGDGELFF
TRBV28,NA,CASSLGQLEEKLFF
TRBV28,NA,CASSLWSAGSVNEQFF